The clone carrying this T cell receptor beta chain has only a few counts. What it binds is not known. The data are from a study of T cells after yellow fever vaccination. General observations from the study: The booster response re-showed most primary clones: 96% CD4, 88% CD8. It was the secondary response that reached its peak faster, day 5 versus 15, but it was weaker.

Template switching with 5'RACE generated the TCR cDNA and added a universal primer site and UMIs. TCRdb reprocessed the 5' RACE reads with MiXCR, giving one entry per CDR3 protein. The sample lists some 400,000 distinct CDR3 sequences, over 15% seen once, with roughly a sixth in the top ten. The CDR3 extends over 14 amino acids. From germline, CDR1 is MNHEY and CDR2 SVGEGT. The V gene lost 5 bases and the J gene lost 4 bases, with 12 bases spanning the gap. This rearrangement joins TRBV6-2 or TRBV6-3 to TRBJ1-5; the D gene is possibly TRBD1 (6 bases). The input for sequencing was PBMCs, taken before the yellow fever booster vaccination. The TCR sequence derives from a man younger than 35 who received the YFV17D yellow fever vaccine. The CDR3, as DNA: TGTGCCAGCAGTCACTTGGACAGAAATCAGCCCCAGCATTTT. Amino acid sequence: CASSHLDRNQPQHF.